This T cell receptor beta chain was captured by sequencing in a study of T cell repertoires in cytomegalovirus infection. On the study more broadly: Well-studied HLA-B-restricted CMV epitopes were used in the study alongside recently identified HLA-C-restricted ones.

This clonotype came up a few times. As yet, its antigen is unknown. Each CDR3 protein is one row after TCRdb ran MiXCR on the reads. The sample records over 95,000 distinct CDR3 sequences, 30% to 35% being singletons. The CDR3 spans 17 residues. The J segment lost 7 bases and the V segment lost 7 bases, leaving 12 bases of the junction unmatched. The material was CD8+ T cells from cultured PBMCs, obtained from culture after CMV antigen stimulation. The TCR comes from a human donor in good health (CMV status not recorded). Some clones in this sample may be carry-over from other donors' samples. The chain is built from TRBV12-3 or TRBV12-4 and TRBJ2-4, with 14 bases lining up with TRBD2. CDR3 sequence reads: CASTLTSGGADRNIQYF. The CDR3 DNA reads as TGTGCCAGCACCCTGACTAGCGGGGGGGCCGATCGGAACATTCAGTACTTC.